These T cell receptor beta chains were read from a single sample in a study of T-cell memory formation after mild COVID-19. A single record per CDR3 protein comes from TCRdb applying MiXCR to the 5' RACE reads. This sample has around 130,000 distinct CDR3 sequences; around 14% occur once, and the top ten carry 28%. The source material was PBMCs or a T cell subset sorted from them (not recorded which). The receptors were gathered from an adult woman who had mild COVID-19 (a few samples of this study predate the infection). Cell type and time point are not known. CDR3s leave out the opening cysteine and the closing phenylalanine or tryptophan. Fields, in order: D gene, V gene, J gene, clone size, CDR3 protein. D genes are given only for firm matches. Clone size is shown for a subset of rows, as once, few, many or a class of expanded clone.

-,TRBV25-1,TRBJ2-1,few,ASSEWAGGNEQF
TRBD2,TRBV13,TRBJ2-5,many,ASSSGPRLAGVETQY
-,TRBV4-1,TRBJ1-1,few,ASKKTGSYTEAF
TRBD2,TRBV20-1,TRBJ2-3,-,SARGLRTSGASLPDTQY
TRBD1,TRBV4-1,TRBJ2-3,few,ASSGTVQY
-,TRBV12-3/TRBV12-4,TRBJ2-1,-,ASSKEKNEQF
TRBD1,TRBV6-5,TRBJ2-3,few,ASRSGTGRPDTQY
-,TRBV12-3/TRBV12-4,TRBJ2-3,-,ASSFFQENQY
-,TRBV7-9,TRBJ1-1,few,ASSFTNTEAF
-,TRBV7-9,TRBJ2-5,-,ASRSPWPPETQY
-,TRBV24-1,TRBJ2-7,-,ATSDPHSYEQY
-,TRBV7-8,TRBJ2-1,many,ASSGNGLAVNEQF
TRBD1,TRBV7-8,TRBJ1-2,few,ASSFQRRSQGPDYGYT
TRBD1,TRBV12-3/TRBV12-4,TRBJ2-5,few,ASSSSHRGQGETQY
-,TRBV7-3,TRBJ2-6,-,ASSLNVGANVLT
-,TRBV5-6,TRBJ2-2,-,ASSLRDGWTGELF
TRBD1,TRBV6-2/TRBV6-3,TRBJ2-3,-,ASSSRGGISDTQY
TRBD2,TRBV4-2,TRBJ2-1,few,ASSQVASGASYNEQF
-,TRBV2,TRBJ2-4,-,ASTAQWGQGKNIQY
-,TRBV29-1,TRBJ2-1,-,SVEDNRDNLYNEQF
-,TRBV9,TRBJ1-1,few,ASSGGTPSLNTEAF
-,TRBV4-1,TRBJ2-7,few,ASSQIGTTHEQY
-,TRBV7-3,TRBJ2-5,few,ASSWTRPGPQY
TRBD1,TRBV9,TRBJ1-5,many,ASSQGTGQLSNQPQH
-,TRBV29-1,TRBJ2-7,-,SVEVGGRYEQY
-,TRBV5-1,TRBJ2-3,-,ASTSEGDTQY
TRBD1,TRBV7-3,TRBJ1-1,few,ASSLSRQGPNTEAF
TRBD2,TRBV15,TRBJ2-5,once,ATSRGSGGETQY
TRBD1,TRBV4-1,TRBJ1-5,-,AISQGGGLNQPQH
-,TRBV13,TRBJ2-3,few,ASSYRALGQY
TRBD1,TRBV7-9,TRBJ1-5,-,ASGGQVNQPQH
TRBD2,TRBV5-1,TRBJ2-5,-,ASSLSAGGSETQY
-,TRBV20-1,TRBJ2-3,-,SAHRELTDTQY
-,TRBV9,TRBJ2-1,many,ASSPGLVSSRSYNEQF
TRBD1,TRBV6-6,TRBJ2-7,many,ASSYGDSYEQY
TRBD1,TRBV4-1,TRBJ2-2,few,ASSQTIGGQGYTGELF
-,TRBV4-1,TRBJ1-3,-,ASSQEVQTGNTIY
TRBD2,TRBV3-1,TRBJ2-1,-,ASSQQSGGASNEQF
-,TRBV19,TRBJ1-1,-,ASSRGIEAF
-,TRBV7-2,TRBJ2-1,-,ASSSWTSDEQF
-,TRBV20-1,TRBJ2-1,-,SASSTDGTQLEQF
TRBD1,TRBV29-1,TRBJ2-5,many,SVEGGQGQETQY
-,TRBV6-5,TRBJ2-5,many,ASSYSKGTSQETQY
TRBD1,TRBV5-1,TRBJ1-1,-,ASSVGTAGNTEAF
TRBD1,TRBV10-3,TRBJ2-7,-,AISDHPRDRPRGEQY
TRBD1,TRBV11-2,TRBJ1-2,many,ASSRDRGGYGYT
TRBD1,TRBV12-3/TRBV12-4,TRBJ2-2,many,ASRTRTGANTGELF
TRBD2,TRBV29-1,TRBJ2-5,few,SVEIMTSGRRGQETQY
-,TRBV30,TRBJ2-2,-,AWSGRYTGELF
-,TRBV12-5,TRBJ2-1,-,ASSGGGAYNEQF
-,TRBV29-1,TRBJ2-7,few,SVVSPSSYEQY
TRBD1,TRBV20-1,TRBJ1-2,-,SVTTGADYGYT
TRBD2,TRBV7-9,TRBJ2-7,few,ASSLETSGSYEQY
-,TRBV14,TRBJ2-3,few,ASSQALADTQY
-,TRBV9,TRBJ2-1,few,ASSVYSPDGGASYNEQF
-,TRBV18,TRBJ2-1,few,ASSQLAERFYNEQF